This T cell receptor (beta chain) came from a study of T cells after yellow fever vaccination. This clonotype was observed many times. TCRdb reprocessed the 5' RACE reads via MiXCR and lists one record per CDR3 protein. The table lists tens of thousands of distinct CDR3 sequences, just over 6.5% of them singletons. The TCR originated in a man aged 18 to 35 who received the YFV17D yellow fever vaccine. The sample consisted of CD8+ T cells sorted from PBMCs, taken roughly seven weeks after the first yellow fever vaccination.

The CDR3 nucleotides read TGTGCCACGCACCCTAGCGGGGACTACAATGAGCAGTTCTTC. Encoded protein: CATHPSGDYNEQFF. The chain joins TRBV11-1 to TRBJ2-1; 9 nucleotides align to TRBD2. CDR1 and CDR2 from the germline V gene are SGHAT and FQDESV (reference sequence). Trimming cost V 10 bases and J 3 bases; bases outside gene matches: 7. CDR3 length: 14 amino acids.